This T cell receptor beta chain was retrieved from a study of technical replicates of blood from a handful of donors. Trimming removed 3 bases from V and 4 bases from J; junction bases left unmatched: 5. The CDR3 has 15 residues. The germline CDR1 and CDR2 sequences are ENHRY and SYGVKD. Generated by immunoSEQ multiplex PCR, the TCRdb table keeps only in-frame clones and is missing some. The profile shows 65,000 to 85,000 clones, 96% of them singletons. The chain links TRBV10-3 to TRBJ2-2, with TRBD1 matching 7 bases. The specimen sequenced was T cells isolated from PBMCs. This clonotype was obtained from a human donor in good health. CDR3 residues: CAISDSRGLTGELFF. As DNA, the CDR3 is TGTGCCATCAGTGACTCGAGGGGGCTCACCGGGGAGCTGTTTTTT.